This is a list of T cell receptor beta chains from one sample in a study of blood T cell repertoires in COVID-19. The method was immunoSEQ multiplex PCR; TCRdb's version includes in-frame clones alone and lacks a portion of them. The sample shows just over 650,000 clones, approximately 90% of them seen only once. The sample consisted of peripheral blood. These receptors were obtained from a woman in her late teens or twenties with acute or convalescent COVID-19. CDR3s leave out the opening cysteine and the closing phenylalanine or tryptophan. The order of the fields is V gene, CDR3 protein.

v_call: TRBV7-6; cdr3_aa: ASSRAPGAGGENTIY
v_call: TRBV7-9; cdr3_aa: ASSRTPDQTEAF
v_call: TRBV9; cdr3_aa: ASSVGASGGAGEQF
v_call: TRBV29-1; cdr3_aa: SVNRQGRTEAF
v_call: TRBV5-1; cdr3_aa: ASSPSGRDYGYT
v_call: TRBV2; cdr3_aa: ASSGTPKYEQY
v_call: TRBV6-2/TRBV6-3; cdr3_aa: ASSYPATGNEQF
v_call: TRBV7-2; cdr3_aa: ASSPRGTGSYEQY
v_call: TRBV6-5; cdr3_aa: ASSQGWGLQY
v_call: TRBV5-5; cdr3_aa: ASSLGGLGEQY
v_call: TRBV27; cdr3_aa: ASSYTGTGIHQPQH
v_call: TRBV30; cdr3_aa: AWMWGRGNSPLH
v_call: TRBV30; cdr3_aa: AWSVPRGLGYGYT
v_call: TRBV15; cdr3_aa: ATSGQGRKTYGYT
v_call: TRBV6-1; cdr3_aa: ASSEQGNNYGYT
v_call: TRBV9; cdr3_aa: ASSVEPYSNQPQH
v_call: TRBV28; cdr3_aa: ASHSVTGLNTEAF
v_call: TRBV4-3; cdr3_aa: ASSENRATNYGYT
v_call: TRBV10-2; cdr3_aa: ASSEAPPGHSLYGYT
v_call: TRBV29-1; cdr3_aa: SVGLQNTEAF
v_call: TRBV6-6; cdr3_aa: ASSLPGGTGNTIY
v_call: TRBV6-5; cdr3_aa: ASSSTDYGYT
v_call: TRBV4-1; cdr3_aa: ASRTGLNTEAF
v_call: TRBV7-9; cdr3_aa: ASSLVWRGGSYNEQF
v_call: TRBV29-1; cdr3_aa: SVEEYRGGLGANVLT
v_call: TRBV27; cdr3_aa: ASSLSSGFSGANVLT
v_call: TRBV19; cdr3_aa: ASTSWASGNTIY
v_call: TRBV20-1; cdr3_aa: SASDGQSSYEQY
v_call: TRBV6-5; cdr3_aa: ASKRGHDEQY
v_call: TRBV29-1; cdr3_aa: SVGPRSSYEQY
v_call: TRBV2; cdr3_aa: ASTSGQGTGANVLT
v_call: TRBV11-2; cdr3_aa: ASSSHRDFYEQY
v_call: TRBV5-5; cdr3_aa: ASSLEDRLFYGYT
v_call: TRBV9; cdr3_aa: ASSVDDRGHGYT
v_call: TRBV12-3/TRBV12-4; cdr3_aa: ASSPGTTAQY
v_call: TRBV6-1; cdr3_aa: ASSEVQGGNQPQH
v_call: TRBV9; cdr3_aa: ASNVPGGMRNEQF
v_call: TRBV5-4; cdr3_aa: ASSLITGLSGANVLT
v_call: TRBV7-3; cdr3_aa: ASSETPNTGELF
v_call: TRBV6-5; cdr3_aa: ASIRDRGYNQPQH
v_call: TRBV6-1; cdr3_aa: ASSEALPAGGPLNEKLF
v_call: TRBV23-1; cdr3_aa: ASRLSTGAREKLF
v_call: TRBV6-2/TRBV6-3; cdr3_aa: ASSPEVSPLH
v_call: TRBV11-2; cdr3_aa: ASSVTGVGTEAF
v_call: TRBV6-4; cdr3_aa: ASSARRQATDTQY
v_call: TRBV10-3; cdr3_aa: AISEVAGWNTGELF
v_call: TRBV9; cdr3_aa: ASSPVGATNEKLF
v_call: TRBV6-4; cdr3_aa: ASSVTGNYGYT
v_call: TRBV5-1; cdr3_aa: ASSLEQGGSTEAF
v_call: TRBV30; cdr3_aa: AWSGGRKNYGYT
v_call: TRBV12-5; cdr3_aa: ASGLATGGKEKLF